This T cell receptor beta chain is drawn from a study of patients and donors after allogeneic stem cell transplantation. MiXCR, applied by TCRdb to the RT-PCR reads, yields one record per CDR3 protein. Of around 200,000 distinct CDR3 sequences listed, around two fifths were seen once; the top ten hold around a tenth. The CDR3 has 14 residues. V was clipped by 1 base and J by 3 bases, with 7 bases between them. Looked up from germline, CDR1 is ENHRY and CDR2 is SYGVKD. In its sample, this clonotype was seen a few times. The V gene is TRBV10-3, the J gene TRBJ1-3; no firm D call. This TCR came from a human donor who was either an allogeneic HSCT recipient or a stem cell or donor lymphocyte infusion donor (not recorded which). It is not recorded whose cells these are; they may come from a transplant donor. Sequencing was done on a sample of blood, either unsorted or a sorted T cell fraction (not recorded which). The chain's CDR3 is CAISELMFGNTIYF. For the CDR3, the DNA is TGTGCCATCAGTGAGTTGATGTTTGGAAACACCATATATTTT.